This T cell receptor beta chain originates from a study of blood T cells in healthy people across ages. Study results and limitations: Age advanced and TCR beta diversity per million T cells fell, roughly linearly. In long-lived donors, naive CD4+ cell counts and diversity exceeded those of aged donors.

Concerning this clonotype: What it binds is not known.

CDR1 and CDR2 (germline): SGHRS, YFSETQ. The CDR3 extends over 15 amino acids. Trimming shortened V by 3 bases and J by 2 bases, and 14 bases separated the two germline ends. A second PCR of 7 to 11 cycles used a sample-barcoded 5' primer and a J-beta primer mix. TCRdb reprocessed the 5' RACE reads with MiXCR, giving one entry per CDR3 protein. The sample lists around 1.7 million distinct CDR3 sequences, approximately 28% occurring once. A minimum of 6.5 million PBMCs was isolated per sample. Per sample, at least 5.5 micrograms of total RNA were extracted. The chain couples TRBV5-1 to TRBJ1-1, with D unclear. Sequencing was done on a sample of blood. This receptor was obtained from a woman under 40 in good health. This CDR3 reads CASSWRDPFNTEAFF. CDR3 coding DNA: TGCGCCAGCAGCTGGAGGGATCCATTTAACACTGAAGCTTTCTTT.